Here is one T cell receptor beta chain with its context. When the RNA was reverse transcribed, random hexamers were used with an input of about 0.5 to 1 ug. By means of immunoSEQ multiplex PCR, TCR beta CDR3 spanning 54 Vbeta and 13 Jbeta underwent amplification. TCRdb independently ran MiXCR on the immunoSEQ multiplex PCR reads; one entry per CDR3 protein. The sample lists 100,000 to 150,000 distinct CDR3 sequences, over 90% occurring once. The data were obtained in a study of CD8 T cells in Susac syndrome. The CDR3 spans 15 residues. Trimming left V 1 base short and J 8 bases short, with 15 bases between. The V gene's germline CDR1 is LGHDT and CDR2 YNNKEL (reference sequence).

What was sequenced was CD8+ T cells from PBMCs. The genes are TRBV3-1 and TRBJ2-1; unclear D gene. The sequence was collected from a human donor with multiple sclerosis. CDR3 in DNA: TGTGCCAGCAGCCAAGGCCTAGTGCGAACCCATGAGCAGTTCTTC. This gives the protein CASSQGLVRTHEQFF.